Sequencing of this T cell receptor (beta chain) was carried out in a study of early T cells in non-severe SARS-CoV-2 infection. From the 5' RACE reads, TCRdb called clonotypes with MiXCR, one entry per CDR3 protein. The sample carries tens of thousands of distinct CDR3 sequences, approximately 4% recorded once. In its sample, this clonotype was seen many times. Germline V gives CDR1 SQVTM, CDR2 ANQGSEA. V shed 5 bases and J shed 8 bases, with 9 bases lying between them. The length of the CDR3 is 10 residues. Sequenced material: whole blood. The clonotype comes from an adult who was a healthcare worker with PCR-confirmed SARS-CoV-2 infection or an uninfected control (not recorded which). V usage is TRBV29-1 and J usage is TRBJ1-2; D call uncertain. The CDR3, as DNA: TGCAGCGTTCAACAGAACGGCTACACCTTC. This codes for CSVQQNGYTF.